In its sample, the clone carrying this T cell receptor (beta chain) was seen many times. The sample comes from a study of HIV-infected patients and healthy controls. TCRdb reanalysed the 5' RACE reads using MiXCR and keeps one entry per CDR3 protein. In the table there are about 70,000 distinct CDR3 sequences, about 16% of which are singletons. The sequence derives from a human donor in good health. Sequencing was performed on CD4+ T cells from blood.

CDR3 residues: CASSRIQETQYF. CDR3 nucleotides: TGTGCCAGCAGCCGGATCCAAGAGACCCAGTACTTC. The chain links TRBV12-3 or TRBV12-4 to TRBJ2-5; D gene ambiguous. Between the trimmed V and J ends, which lost 6 bases and 1 base, there was a span of 6 bases. The CDR3 length is 12 residues.